This note documents a single T cell receptor (beta chain) sequence. This sample is drawn from a study of OX40 agonist ivuxolimab in advanced cancers. Across the study: Aged about 20 to 85 with a mean of roughly 63 years, they were under 85% male.

Individuals having autoimmune disease history or systemic immunosuppression were not enrolled. The assay was immunoSEQ multiplex PCR, and TCRdb's table has in-frame clones only and misses some. The table records tens of thousands of clones, over 60% of them present only once. This CDR3 comprises 16 residues. Trimming removed 8 bases from V and 6 bases from J; junction bases left unmatched: 13. Germline V gene lookup returns CDR1 LNHDA and CDR2 SQIVND (reference sequence). The gene calls are TRBV19 and TRBJ1-6; 7 bases map to TRBD1. The source is an adult with an advanced solid tumor such as melanoma, head and neck, liver or kidney cancer. The sample here was CD4+ or CD8+ T cells sorted from blood, taken in a trial of the OX40 agonist ivuxolimab. Here the CDR3 DNA reads TGTGCCAGTTGGGGCGGAAAGGGGGCCAGTAATTCACCCCTCCACTTT. The encoded protein is CASWGGKGASNSPLHF.